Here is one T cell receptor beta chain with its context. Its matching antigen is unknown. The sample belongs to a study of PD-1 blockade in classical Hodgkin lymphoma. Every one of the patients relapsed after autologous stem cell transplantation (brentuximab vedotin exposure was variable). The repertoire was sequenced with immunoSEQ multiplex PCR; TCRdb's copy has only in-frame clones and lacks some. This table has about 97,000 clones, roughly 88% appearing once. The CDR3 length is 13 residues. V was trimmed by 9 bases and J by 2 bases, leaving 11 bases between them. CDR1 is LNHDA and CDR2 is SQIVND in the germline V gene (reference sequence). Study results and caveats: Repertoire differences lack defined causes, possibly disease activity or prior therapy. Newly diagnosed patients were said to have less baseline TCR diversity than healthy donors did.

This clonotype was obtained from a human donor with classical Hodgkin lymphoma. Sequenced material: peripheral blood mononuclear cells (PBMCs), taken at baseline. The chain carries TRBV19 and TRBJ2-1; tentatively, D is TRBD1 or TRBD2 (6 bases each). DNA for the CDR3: TGTGCCAGCCGAGGGGGGCCCTACAATGAGCAGTTCTTC. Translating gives CASRGGPYNEQFF.